This T cell receptor (beta chain) was obtained from a study of human T cells and chemical hapten exposure. On the study more broadly: Each week of the roughly 23-week study, patients had diphenylcyclopropenone applied to the scalp.

The time point is: patch test 3, about 24 weeks after DPC sensitization. Treatment noted: therapeutic diphenylcyclopropenone sensitization with weekly scalp DPC. Each CDR3 protein gets one entry after TCRdb re-called the RACE reads with MiXCR. The data contain tens of thousands of distinct CDR3 sequences, 11% of them singletons. This clonotype has ten or more counts. This CDR3 region has 11 residues. Germline V gene sequence: CDR1 SGHTA, CDR2 FQGNSA. V gave up 4 bases and J gave up 3 bases, with 4 bases separating them. The chain couples TRBV7-2 to TRBJ2-7; D remains unclear. Sequenced material: whole blood, taken in connection with sensitization to the hapten diphenylcyclopropenone (DPC). The clonotype comes from a woman aged 45-65 years with alopecia areata. Some clones in this sample may be carry-over from other donors' samples. DNA of the CDR3: TGTGCCAGCAGCTCCTACTACGAGCAGTACTTC. Its translation: CASSSYYEQYF.